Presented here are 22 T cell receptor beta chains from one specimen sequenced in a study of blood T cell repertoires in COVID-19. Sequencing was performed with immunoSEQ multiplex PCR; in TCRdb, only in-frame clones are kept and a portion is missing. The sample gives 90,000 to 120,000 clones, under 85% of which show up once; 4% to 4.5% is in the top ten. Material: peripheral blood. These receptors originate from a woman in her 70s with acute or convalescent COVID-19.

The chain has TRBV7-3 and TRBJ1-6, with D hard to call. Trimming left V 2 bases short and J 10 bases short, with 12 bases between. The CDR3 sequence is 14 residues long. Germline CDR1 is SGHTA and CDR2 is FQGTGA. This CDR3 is CASSLRGLTSPLHF. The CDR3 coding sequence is TGTGCCAGCAGCTTACGGGGTCTTACGTCACCCCTCCACTTT.

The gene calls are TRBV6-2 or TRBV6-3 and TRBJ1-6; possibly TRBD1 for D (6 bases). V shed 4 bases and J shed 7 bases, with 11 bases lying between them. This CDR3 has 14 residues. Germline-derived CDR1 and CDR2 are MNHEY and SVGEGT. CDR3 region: CASSWRRGNSPLHF. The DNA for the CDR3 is TGTGCCAGCAGTTGGCGTAGGGGGAATTCACCCCTCCACTTT.

CDR3 DNA sequence: TGTGCCAGCCCCCCGGGTGGGTCTAGCGGGACGGGGGGGGCCAACGTCCTGACTTTC. Residues: CASPPGGSSGTGGANVLTF. V gene TRBV7-8 combines with J gene TRBJ2-6, with TRBD2 identical over 9 bases. The length of the CDR3 is 19 residues. Germline V CDR1 and CDR2: SGHVS, FQNEAQ. The trim removed 8 bases at V and 4 bases at J, leaving 18 bases unmatched.

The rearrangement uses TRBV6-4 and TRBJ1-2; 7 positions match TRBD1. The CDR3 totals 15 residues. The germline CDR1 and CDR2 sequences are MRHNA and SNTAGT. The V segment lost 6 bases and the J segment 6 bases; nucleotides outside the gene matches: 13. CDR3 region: CASSPEQGRRNGYTF. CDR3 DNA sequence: TGTGCCAGCAGCCCCGAACAGGGGAGGAGGAATGGCTACACCTTC.

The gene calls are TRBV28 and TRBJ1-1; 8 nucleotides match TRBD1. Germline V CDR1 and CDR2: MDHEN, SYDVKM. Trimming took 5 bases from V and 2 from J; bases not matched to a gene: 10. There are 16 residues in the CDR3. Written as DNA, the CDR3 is TGTGCCAGCAGTACCCGACAGGGGCGAAGAAACACTGAAGCTTTCTTT. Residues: CASSTRQGRRNTEAFF. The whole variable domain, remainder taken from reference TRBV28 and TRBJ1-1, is DVKVTQSSRYLVKRTGEKVFLECVQDMDHENMFWYRQDPGLGLRLIYFSYDVKMKEKGDIPEGYSVSREKKERFSLILESASTNQTSMYLCASSTRQGRRNTEAFFGQGTRLTVV.

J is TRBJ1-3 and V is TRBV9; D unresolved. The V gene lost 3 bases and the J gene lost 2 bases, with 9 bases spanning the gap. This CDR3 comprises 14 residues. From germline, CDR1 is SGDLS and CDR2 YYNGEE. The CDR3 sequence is CASSAWYTGNTIYF. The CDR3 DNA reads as TGTGCCAGCAGCGCGTGGTACACTGGAAACACCATATATTTT.

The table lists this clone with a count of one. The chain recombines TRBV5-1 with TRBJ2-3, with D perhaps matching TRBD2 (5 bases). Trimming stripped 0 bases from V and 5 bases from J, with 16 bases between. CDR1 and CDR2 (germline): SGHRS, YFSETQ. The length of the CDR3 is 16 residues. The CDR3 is CASSLASVSAGDTQYF. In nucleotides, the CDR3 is TGCGCCAGCAGCTTGGCCTCAGTTAGCGCCGGAGATACGCAGTATTTT.

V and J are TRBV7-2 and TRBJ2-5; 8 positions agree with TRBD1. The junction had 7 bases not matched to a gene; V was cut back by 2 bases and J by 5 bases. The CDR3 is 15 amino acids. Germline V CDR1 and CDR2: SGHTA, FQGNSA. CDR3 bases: TGTGCCAGCAGCTTATATGCAGGGGGCTATGAGACCCAGTACTTC. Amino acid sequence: CASSLYAGGYETQYF.

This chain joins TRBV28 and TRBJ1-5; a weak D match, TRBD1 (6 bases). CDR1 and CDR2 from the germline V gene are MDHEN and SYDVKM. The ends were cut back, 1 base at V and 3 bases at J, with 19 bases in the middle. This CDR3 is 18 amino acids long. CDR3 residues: CASSLFASFDRFNQPQHF. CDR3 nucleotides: TGTGCCAGCAGTTTATTCGCCTCCTTTGACAGGTTCAATCAGCCCCAGCATTTT.

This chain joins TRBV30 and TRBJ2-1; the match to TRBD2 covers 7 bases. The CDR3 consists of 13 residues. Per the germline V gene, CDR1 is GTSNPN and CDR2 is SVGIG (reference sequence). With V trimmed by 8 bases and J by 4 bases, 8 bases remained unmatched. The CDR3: CAGDSSGYNEQFF. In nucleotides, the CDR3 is TGTGCCGGAGATAGTAGCGGGTACAATGAGCAGTTCTTC.

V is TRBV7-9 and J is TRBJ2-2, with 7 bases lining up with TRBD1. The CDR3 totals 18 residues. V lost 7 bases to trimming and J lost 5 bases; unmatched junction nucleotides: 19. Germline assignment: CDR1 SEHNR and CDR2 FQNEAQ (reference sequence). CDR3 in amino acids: CASNPPYTGTALTGELFF. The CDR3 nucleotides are TGTGCCAGCAACCCGCCGTATACCGGGACAGCGCTGACCGGGGAGCTGTTTTTT.

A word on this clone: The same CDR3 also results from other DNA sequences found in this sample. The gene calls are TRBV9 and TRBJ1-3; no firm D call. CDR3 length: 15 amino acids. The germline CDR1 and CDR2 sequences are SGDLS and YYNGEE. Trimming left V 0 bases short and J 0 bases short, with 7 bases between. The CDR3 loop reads CASSVGGNSGNTIYF. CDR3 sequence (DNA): TGTGCCAGCAGCGTAGGAGGAAACTCTGGAAACACCATATATTTT. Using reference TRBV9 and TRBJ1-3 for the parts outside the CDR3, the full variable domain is DSGVTQTPKHLITATGQRVTLRCSPRSGDLSVYWYQQSLDQGLQFLIQYYNGEERAKGNILERFSAQQFPDLHSELNLSSLELGDSALYFCASSVGGNSGNTIYFGEGSWLTVV.

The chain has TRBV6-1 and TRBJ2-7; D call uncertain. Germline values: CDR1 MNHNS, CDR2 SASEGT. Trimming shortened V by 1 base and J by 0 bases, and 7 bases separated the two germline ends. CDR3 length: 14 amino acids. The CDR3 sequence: CASSEVASSYEQYF. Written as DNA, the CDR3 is TGTGCCAGCAGTGAAGTTGCCAGCTCCTACGAGCAGTACTTC.

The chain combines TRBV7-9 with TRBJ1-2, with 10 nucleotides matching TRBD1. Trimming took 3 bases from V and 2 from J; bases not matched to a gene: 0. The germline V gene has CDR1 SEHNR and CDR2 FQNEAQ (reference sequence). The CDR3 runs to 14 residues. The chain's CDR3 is CASSLGQGNYGYTF. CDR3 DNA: TGTGCCAGCAGCTTGGGACAGGGGAACTATGGCTACACCTTC. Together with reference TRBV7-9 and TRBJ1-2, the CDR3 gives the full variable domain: DTGVSQNPRHKITKRGQNVTFRCDPISEHNRLYWYRQTLGQGPEFLTYFQNEAQLEKSRLLSDRFSAERPKGSFSTLEIQRTEQGDSAMYLCASSLGQGNYGYTFGSGTRLTVV.

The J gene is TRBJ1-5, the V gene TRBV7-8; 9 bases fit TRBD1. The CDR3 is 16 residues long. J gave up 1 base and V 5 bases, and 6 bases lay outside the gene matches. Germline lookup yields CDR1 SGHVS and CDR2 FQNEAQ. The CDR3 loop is CASSITGGASNQPQHF. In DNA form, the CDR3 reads TGTGCCAGCAGCATTACAGGGGGCGCGAGCAATCAGCCCCAGCATTTT.

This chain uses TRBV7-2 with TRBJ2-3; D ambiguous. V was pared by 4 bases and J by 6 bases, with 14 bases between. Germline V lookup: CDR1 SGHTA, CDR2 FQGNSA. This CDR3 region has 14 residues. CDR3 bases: TGTGCCAGCAGCTCAATCGGAGTTCGGGATACGCAGTATTTT. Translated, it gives CASSSIGVRDTQYF.

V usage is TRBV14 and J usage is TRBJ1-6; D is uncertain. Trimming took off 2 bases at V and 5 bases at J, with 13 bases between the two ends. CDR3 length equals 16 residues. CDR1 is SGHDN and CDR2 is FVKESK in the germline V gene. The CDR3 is CASSQLSATDNSPLHF. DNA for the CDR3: TGTGCCAGCAGCCAATTATCCGCTACTGATAATTCACCCCTCCACTTT.

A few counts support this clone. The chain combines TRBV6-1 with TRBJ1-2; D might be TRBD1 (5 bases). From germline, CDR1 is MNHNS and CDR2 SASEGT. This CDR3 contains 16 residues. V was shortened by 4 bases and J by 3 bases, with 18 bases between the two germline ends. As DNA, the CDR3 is TGTGCCAGCAGTGTTAGTCTTGTGGAGGGGTACTATGGCTACACCTTC. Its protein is CASSVSLVEGYYGYTF.

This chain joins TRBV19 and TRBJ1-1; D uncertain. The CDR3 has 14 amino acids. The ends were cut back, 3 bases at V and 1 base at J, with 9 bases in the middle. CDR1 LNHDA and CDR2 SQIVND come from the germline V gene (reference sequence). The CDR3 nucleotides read TGTGCCAGTAGTATCGGGTGGAGGAACACTGAAGCTTTCTTT. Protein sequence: CASSIGWRNTEAFF.

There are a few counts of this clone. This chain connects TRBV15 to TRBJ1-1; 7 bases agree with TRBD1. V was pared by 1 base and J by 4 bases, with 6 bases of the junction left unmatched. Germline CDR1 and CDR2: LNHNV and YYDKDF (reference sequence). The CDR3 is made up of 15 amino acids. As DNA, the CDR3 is TGTGCCACCAGCAGAGGCGAGGGGGCGGCCACTGAAGCTTTCTTT. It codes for CATSRGEGAATEAFF.

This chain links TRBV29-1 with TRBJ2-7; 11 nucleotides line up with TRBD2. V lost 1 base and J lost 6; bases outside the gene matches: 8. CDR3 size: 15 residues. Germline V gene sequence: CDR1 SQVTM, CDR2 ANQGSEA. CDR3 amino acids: CSVEGALAGDSEQYF. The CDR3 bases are TGCAGCGTTGAAGGTGCACTAGCGGGAGACAGCGAGCAGTACTTC.

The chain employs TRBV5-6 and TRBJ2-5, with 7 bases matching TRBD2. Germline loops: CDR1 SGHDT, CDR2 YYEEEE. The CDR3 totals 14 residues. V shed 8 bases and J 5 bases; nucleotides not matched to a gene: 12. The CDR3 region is CASEVGGLAETQYF. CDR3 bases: TGTGCCAGTGAAGTGGGAGGGTTGGCGGAGACCCAGTACTTC.